This T cell receptor (beta chain) was captured by sequencing in a study of identical twins. The CDR3 covers 14 residues. The V segment lost 4 bases and the J segment 9 bases; nucleotides outside the gene matches: 9. In germline, CDR1 is ENHRY, CDR2 SYGVKD. One entry per CDR3 protein, called by TCRdb with MiXCR from the 5' RACE reads. Seen here are fewer than 800,000 distinct CDR3 sequences, around 7.4% observed once, and the top ten hold 1.6%. This sample also appeared in a second study, on yellow fever vaccine responses in identical twins.

Sequenced sample: PBMCs. This clonotype was sampled from a woman aged 18-35 years in good health. The chain has TRBV10-3 and TRBJ2-1; 7 bases fit TRBD2. The chain's CDR3 is CAISGGLGRGEQFF. CDR3 coding DNA: TGTGCCATCAGTGGCGGACTAGGTCGAGGTGAGCAGTTCTTC.